Following are 8 T cell receptor beta chains from one sample sequenced in a study of cytomegalovirus exposure and HLA in healthy donors. The PCR used 60 Vbeta and 13 Jbeta primers. The data were produced by immunoSEQ multiplex PCR, yet TCRdb's version contains in-frame clones alone and is incomplete. The table includes approximately 97,000 clones, 70% to 90% detected once. Input material: PBMCs. The receptors derive from a man aged 40-55 years in good health and CMV-seronegative.

The V gene is TRBV4-1, the J gene TRBJ1-4; D ambiguous. V dropped 11 bases and J dropped 0 bases, with 10 bases sitting between them. Germline V gene data show CDR1 as MGHRA and CDR2 as YSYEKL. This CDR3 comprises 13 residues. CDR3 in DNA: TGCGCCCTAACAAGCGCAACTAATGAAAAACTGTTTTTT. Translating it yields CALTSATNEKLFF.

The chain combines TRBV6-4 with TRBJ2-1; TRBD2 agrees at 11 bases. The CDR3 sequence is 16 residues long. The trim removed 4 bases at V and 2 bases at J, leaving 4 bases unmatched. Germline assignment: CDR1 MRHNA and CDR2 SNTAGT. The CDR3 region has the DNA TGTGCCAGCAGTGGATCGGGACTAGCGGCCTACAATGAGCAGTTCTTC. Protein sequence: CASSGSGLAAYNEQFF.

CDR3 residues: CASSPELGLARLGTQYF. The CDR3 DNA reads as TGTGCCAGCAGTCCTGAACTCGGACTAGCGCGTCTCGGGACCCAGTACTTC. The gene calls are TRBV27 and TRBJ2-5; TRBD2 aligns across 9 bases. The CDR3 is made up of 17 amino acids. Germline V CDR1 and CDR2: MNHEY, SMNVEV (reference sequence). With V trimmed by 5 bases and J by 7 bases, 17 bases remained unmatched.

This clone is a singleton in its sample. The chain links TRBV5-1 to TRBJ1-1; 9 bases align to TRBD1. Germline V gene lookup returns CDR1 SGHRS and CDR2 YFSETQ. The CDR3 contains 15 residues. V shed 0 bases, J shed 5 bases, and the junction held 5 bases outside the gene matches. CDR3 DNA: TGCGCCAGCAGCTTGGTGGGACAGGGAAGGACTGAAGCTTTCTTT. This encodes CASSLVGQGRTEAFF.

The chain has TRBV27 and TRBJ1-5; no clear D gene. The CDR3 has 14 residues. Germline assignment: CDR1 MNHEY and CDR2 SMNVEV (reference sequence). The ends were cut back, 3 bases at V and 4 bases at J, with 10 bases in the middle. The CDR3 nucleotides read TGTGCCAGCAGTTTTGGGCAGATGAATCAGCCCCAGCATTTT. It yields the protein CASSFGQMNQPQHF.

V is TRBV30 and J is TRBJ1-1; 7 nucleotides agree with TRBD1. This CDR3 spans 14 amino acids. The V segment lost 3 bases and the J segment 1 base; nucleotides outside the gene matches: 5. Germline V lookup: CDR1 GTSNPN, CDR2 SVGIG (reference sequence). CDR3 in amino acids: CAWSLDRANTEAFF. The CDR3 DNA reads TGTGCCTGGAGCTTAGACAGGGCGAACACTGAAGCTTTCTTT. Looking up the rest from reference TRBV30 and TRBJ1-1 gives the full variable domain: SQTIHQWPATLVQPVGSPLSLECTVEGTSNPNLYWYRQAAGRGLQLLFYSVGIGQISSEVPQNLSASRPQDRQFILSSKKLLLSDSGFYLCAWSLDRANTEAFFGQGTRLTVV.

This chain joins TRBV4-1 and TRBJ2-7, with TRBD1 as a possible D gene (5 bases). CDR1 MGHRA and CDR2 YSYEKL come from the germline V gene. The CDR3 is 15 residues long. Trimming removed 1 base at V and 2 bases at J, with 12 bases between. The CDR3: CASSQVGALTYEQYF. In DNA, the CDR3 is TGCGCCAGCAGCCAAGTTGGGGCGCTAACCTACGAGCAGTACTTC.

The chain uses TRBV7-6 and TRBJ1-5, with unresolved D. Per germline, CDR1 SGHVS and CDR2 FNYEAQ. This CDR3 is built from 13 residues. Between the trimmed V and J ends, which lost 10 bases and 4 bases, there was a span of 14 bases. CDR3 loop: CATGGFGNQPQHF. DNA for the CDR3: TGTGCCACAGGAGGGTTTGGGAATCAGCCCCAGCATTTT.